This T cell receptor beta chain was retrieved from a study of cytomegalovirus exposure and HLA in healthy donors. As for the study in general: Genotyping of roughly 400 donors showed that roughly 80% belonged to the Caucasian-associated ancestry cluster. Study-level results: Immune exposure was documented only through CMV serostatus.

Regarding this clone: The antigen is unknown.

The germline V gene has CDR1 MNHEY and CDR2 SMNVEV (reference sequence). This CDR3 has 18 amino acids. J lost 2 bases, V lost 3 bases, and 14 bases had no gene match. A multiplex PCR was run with 60 Vbeta primers and 13 Jbeta primers. Assay used: immunoSEQ multiplex PCR; TCRdb lists only in-frame clones, some missing. The table records around 130,000 clones, roughly 88% of them present only once. Likely unrecorded immune exposures existed in these nominally healthy donors. This chain links TRBV27 with TRBJ2-3; 7 bases agree with TRBD2. This TCR was sampled from a boy between 5 and 17 years old in good health and CMV-seronegative. What was sequenced was PBMCs. CDR3 bases: TGTGCCAGCAGTTTGGGATCCTCAGGGAGGGTAATCACAGATACGCAGTATTTT. It translates to CASSLGSSGRVITDTQYF.